These 22 T cell receptor beta chains were sequenced from one sample in a study of T cell repertoires in cytomegalovirus infection. Using its own MiXCR run on the reads, TCRdb lists one record per CDR3 protein. There are about 530,000 distinct CDR3 sequences in the sample; around a quarter occur only once, and approximately 13% lies in the top ten. What was sequenced was PBMCs. These receptors were taken from a human donor in good health (CMV status not recorded). Some clones in this sample may be carry-over from other donors' samples.

This clonotype was seen ten or more times. The V gene is TRBV7-2, the J gene TRBJ2-3, with a weak D call TRBD2 (6 bases). Looked up from germline, CDR1 is SGHTA and CDR2 is FQGNSA. The CDR3 is 14 amino acids. The V and J ends lost 5 bases and 8 bases respectively, with 17 bases between them. The CDR3 DNA reads TGTGCCAGCAGCGGGGGGACCTGGAGCCGTACGCAGTATTTT. Amino acid sequence: CASSGGTWSRTQYF.

This clonotype was observed many times. This rearrangement joins TRBV7-2 to TRBJ2-5; D possibly corresponds to TRBD2 (5 bases). This CDR3 contains 15 residues. CDR1 is SGHTA, CDR2 FQGNSA, per germline. V lost 3 bases and J 1 base, leaving 12 bases between the germline ends. CDR3 amino acids: CASSLDGGPQETQYF. The CDR3 DNA is TGTGCCAGCAGCTTGGACGGAGGACCCCAAGAGACCCAGTACTTC.

This clonotype was counted at least ten times. This chain uses TRBV7-9 with TRBJ2-5; perhaps TRBD1 as D (5 bases). The CDR3 sequence is 15 residues long. CDR1 SEHNR and CDR2 FQNEAQ come from the germline V gene (reference sequence). V was pared by 2 bases and J by 1 base, with 11 bases between. CDR3 bases: TGTGCCAGCAGCTTATGGTCACAGGCCCAAGAGACCCAGTACTTC. Its translation is CASSLWSQAQETQYF.

This clonotype turned up a few times. CDR3 nucleotides: TGTGCCAGCAGCTTAACGGTGTCACCCCTCCACTTT. It encodes CASSLTVSPLHF. V and J are TRBV7-2 and TRBJ1-6; D not resolved. The CDR3 extends over 12 amino acids. Germline V gives CDR1 SGHTA, CDR2 FQGNSA. V gave up 2 bases and J gave up 10 bases, with 6 bases separating them. The full variable domain, with the rest looked up from reference TRBV7-2 and TRBJ1-6, is GAGVSQSPSNKVTEKGKDVELRCDPISGHTALYWYRQSLGQGLEFLIYFQGNSAPDKSGLPSDRFSAERTGGSVSTLTIQRTQQEDSAVYLCASSLTVSPLHFGNGTRLTVT.

This clonotype has a count of ten or more. V and J are TRBV7-6 and TRBJ1-1, with D uncertain. CDR3 length equals 14 residues. V lost 2 bases to trimming and J lost 1 base, with 8 bases between them. Germline values: CDR1 SGHVS, CDR2 FNYEAQ. CDR3 region: CASSLPTENTEAFF. The CDR3 nucleotides are TGTGCCAGCAGCTTACCTACAGAGAACACTGAAGCTTTCTTT.

This clonotype was counted only a few times. The chain uses TRBV12-3 or TRBV12-4 and TRBJ1-4; TRBD1 aligns across 8 bases. The CDR3 has 22 residues. The V gene end was trimmed by 3 bases and the J gene end by 0 bases; junction bases not matched to a gene: 21. The CDR3 DNA follows: TGTGCCAGCAGTTTCTATGGGTCAGGGGGCCTCTTAGGTTTGGCAACTAATGAAAAACTGTTTTTT. Amino acid sequence: CASSFYGSGGLLGLATNEKLFF.

This clonotype occurred a few times. The chain employs TRBV11-3 and TRBJ2-3; possible D gene TRBD2, 5 bases. Germline V lookup: CDR1 SGHNT, CDR2 YENEEA. Trimming shortened V by 8 bases and J by 2 bases, and 11 bases separated the two germline ends. The CDR3 totals 13 residues. CDR3 coding DNA: TGTGCCAGCTCTGAGCGGTACACAGATACGCAGTATTTT. Its protein product is CASSERYTDTQYF.

The chain joins TRBV20-1 to TRBJ2-3; TRBD1 matches 7 bases. The CDR3 loop spans 14 amino acids. V shed 3 bases, J shed 4 bases, and the junction held 7 bases outside the gene matches. Germline lookup yields CDR1 DFQATT and CDR2 SNEGSKA (reference sequence). This CDR3 is CSASKTGPPDTQYF. CDR3 DNA sequence: TGCAGTGCTAGTAAGACAGGGCCCCCAGATACGCAGTATTTT.

This clonotype was detected many times. The chain joins TRBV11-2 to TRBJ1-2; 7 bases are a match to TRBD1. Germline CDR1 reads SGHAT; CDR2 reads FQNNGV. This CDR3 is 14 amino acids long. The junction had 6 bases not matched to a gene; V was cut back by 5 bases and J by 3 bases. Here the CDR3 reads CASSEQGRDYGYTF. The DNA of the CDR3 is TGTGCCAGCAGCGAACAGGGGAGGGACTATGGCTACACCTTC.

This clonotype was seen more than once but under ten times. The chain has TRBV11-3 and TRBJ2-7; 9 nucleotides align to TRBD1. V shed 5 bases, J shed 5 bases, and the junction held 10 bases outside the gene matches. The CDR3 has 15 amino acids. In germline, CDR1 is SGHNT, CDR2 YENEEA. CDR3 coding DNA: TGTGCCAGCAGCCCGACGGGACAGGGAAAGAACGAGCAGTACTTC. The encoded protein is CASSPTGQGKNEQYF.

The V call is TRBV5-5, the J call TRBJ2-4, with 7 bases matching TRBD1. Trimming removed 4 bases from V and 2 bases from J; junction bases left unmatched: 3. Germline-derived CDR1 and CDR2 are SGHKS and YYEKEE (reference sequence). CDR3 length: 14 amino acids. CDR3 protein: CASSLTGSKNIQYF. In DNA, the CDR3 is TGTGCCAGCAGCCTGACAGGGTCCAAAAACATTCAGTACTTC.

The chain combines TRBV15 with TRBJ2-2; 8 bases map to TRBD2. The CDR3 is 15 amino acids. Germline-derived CDR1 and CDR2 are LNHNV and YYDKDF (reference sequence). V shed 3 bases and J 4 bases; nucleotides not matched to a gene: 4. Written as DNA, the CDR3 is TGTGCCACCAGCAGCCAGGGACTAGGCACCGGGGAGCTGTTTTTT. It codes for CATSSQGLGTGELFF. Drawing the rest from reference TRBV15 and TRBJ2-2, the complete variable domain is DAMVIQNPRYQVTQFGKPVTLSCSQTLNHNVMYWYQQKSSQAPKLLFHYYDKDFNNEADTPDNFQSRRPNTSFCFLDIRSPGLGDTAMYLCATSSQGLGTGELFFGEGSRLTVL.

The rearrangement joins TRBV19 to TRBJ1-2; 7 nucleotides line up with TRBD1. Germline lookup yields CDR1 LNHDA and CDR2 SQIVND (reference sequence). The CDR3 runs to 15 residues. Trimming removed 1 base from V and 7 bases from J; junction bases left unmatched: 9. The CDR3 DNA reads as TGTGCCAGTAGTATAGCCCCCACAGGGGAAACTGGCTACACCTTC. This gives the protein CASSIAPTGETGYTF.

This clonotype was detected a few times. The rearrangement uses TRBV12-3 or TRBV12-4 and TRBJ2-6, with TRBD1 identical over 8 bases. The CDR3 spans 16 residues. V lost 2 bases to trimming and J lost 4 bases; unmatched junction nucleotides: 4. CDR3 DNA sequence: TGTGCCAGCAGTTTAAAGACAGGGGTCGGGGCCAACGTCCTGACTTTC. Amino acid sequence: CASSLKTGVGANVLTF.

The V gene is TRBV19, the J gene TRBJ2-1, with 12 positions matching TRBD2. Germline CDR1 and CDR2: LNHDA and SQIVND (reference sequence). The CDR3 is 17 residues long. V lost 2 bases, J lost 3 bases, and 5 bases stayed unmatched. CDR3 nucleotides: TGTGCCAGTAGTATACAACTAGCGGGAGGAATCTACAATGAGCAGTTCTTC. Translated: CASSIQLAGGIYNEQFF. Complete variable domain (other parts from reference TRBV19 and TRBJ2-1): DGGITQSPKYLFRKEGQNVTLSCEQNLNHDAMYWYRQDPGQGLRLIYYSQIVNDFQKGDIAEGYSVSREKKESFPLTVTSAQKNPTAFYLCASSIQLAGGIYNEQFFGPGTRLTVL.

The rearrangement links TRBV24-1 to TRBJ2-1; D unclear. With 5 bases removed from V and 4 bases from J, the gap between germline ends came to 17 bases. Germline V gene sequence: CDR1 KGHDR, CDR2 SFDVKD. The CDR3 sequence is 16 residues long. CDR3 region: CATSAPDTKPYNEQFF. The DNA for the CDR3 is TGTGCCACCAGTGCCCCTGACACAAAACCTTACAATGAGCAGTTCTTC.

This clonotype was seen a handful of times. The chain recombines TRBV7-8 with TRBJ2-5; 7 bases line up with TRBD1. Per the germline V gene, CDR1 is SGHVS and CDR2 is FQNEAQ. V gave up 4 bases and J gave up 0 bases; unmatched junction bases: 5. The CDR3 loop spans 15 amino acids. CDR3 protein: CASSSRQGNQETQYF. Here the CDR3 DNA reads TGTGCCAGCAGCTCCCGACAGGGCAACCAAGAGACCCAGTACTTC. The entire variable domain, with the rest obtained from reference TRBV7-8 and TRBJ2-5, is as follows: GAGVSQSPRYKVAKRGQDVALRCDPISGHVSLFWYQQALGQGPEFLTYFQNEAQLDKSGLPSDRFFAERPEGSVSTLKIQRTQQEDSAVYLCASSSRQGNQETQYFGPGTRLLVL.

This chain links TRBV12-3 or TRBV12-4 with TRBJ2-1, with D unresolved. With 2 bases removed from V and 2 bases from J, the gap between germline ends came to 10 bases. The CDR3 spans 15 residues. This CDR3 reads CASSLRQATYNEQFF. The CDR3 bases are TGTGCCAGCAGTTTAAGGCAGGCGACCTACAATGAGCAGTTCTTC.

This clonotype was counted a few times. This chain joins TRBV6-1 and TRBJ2-1; 9 bases fit TRBD2. Trimming removed 8 bases from V and 1 base from J; junction bases left unmatched: 3. Germline CDR1 and CDR2: MNHNS and SASEGT. The CDR3 is made up of 14 amino acids. The CDR3 sequence is CASQGLASYNEQFF. The CDR3 nucleotides read TGTGCCAGCCAGGGACTAGCATCCTACAATGAGCAGTTCTTC.

This clonotype was observed at least ten times. This chain uses TRBV7-2 with TRBJ2-1; no clear D gene. CDR1 and CDR2 from the germline V gene are SGHTA and FQGNSA. V was shortened by 4 bases and J by 6 bases, with 16 bases between the two germline ends. The CDR3 is 15 residues long. The CDR3 DNA reads TGTGCCAGCAGCTGGGTTTCGGATTCCCTCAATGAGCAGTTCTTC. This translates into CASSWVSDSLNEQFF.

This clonotype was detected ten times or more. This chain joins TRBV7-2 and TRBJ1-4; 9 bases line up with TRBD1. The CDR3 has 14 amino acids. With V trimmed by 1 base and J by 6 bases, 0 bases remained unmatched. From germline, CDR1 is SGHTA and CDR2 FQGNSA. CDR3 DNA sequence: TGTGCCAGCAGCTTAGGACAGGGGGATGAAAAACTGTTTTTT. Translated: CASSLGQGDEKLFF. The full variable domain, with the rest looked up from reference TRBV7-2 and TRBJ1-4, is GAGVSQSPSNKVTEKGKDVELRCDPISGHTALYWYRQSLGQGLEFLIYFQGNSAPDKSGLPSDRFSAERTGGSVSTLTIQRTQQEDSAVYLCASSLGQGDEKLFFGSGTQLSVL.

V is TRBV5-1 and J is TRBJ2-2; unclear D gene. The V and J ends lost 4 bases and 7 bases respectively, with 8 bases between them. The CDR3 has 12 amino acids. The V gene's germline CDR1 is SGHRS and CDR2 YFSETQ. The CDR3 nucleotides read TGCGCCAGCAGCATAACACGCGGGGAGCTGTTTTTT. Its protein product is CASSITRGELFF.